These 31 T cell receptor beta chains originate from one sample sequenced in a study of cytomegalovirus exposure and HLA in healthy donors. The PCR contained 60 Vbeta and 13 Jbeta primers. Clones were read by immunoSEQ multiplex PCR, and TCRdb kept only the in-frame ones, dropping some. The sample shows approximately 130,000 clones, about four fifths of them seen only once. Sequencing was performed on PBMCs. All receptors derive from a man aged 30 to 39 in good health and CMV-seronegative.

This clone has just a few counts. This chain uses TRBV5-1 with TRBJ2-7, with D possibly being TRBD2 (6 bases). Trimming removed 7 bases at V and 3 bases at J, with 20 bases between. The CDR3 spans 15 residues. Germline lookup yields CDR1 SGHRS and CDR2 YFSETQ. The chain's CDR3 is CASGGDNPPLYEQYF. The CDR3 DNA sequence: TGCGCCAGCGGCGGGGATAACCCCCCACTCTACGAGCAGTACTTC.

The chain recombines TRBV7-2 with TRBJ2-1; 7 bases are shared with TRBD2. The V and J ends lost 6 bases and 8 bases, in that order; junction bases with no gene match: 7. The CDR3 length is 13 residues. The germline V gene has CDR1 SGHTA and CDR2 FQGNSA. In nucleotides, the CDR3 is TGTGCCAGCAGTCCCCGGGGGGTAGATGAGCAGTTCTTC. This gives the protein CASSPRGVDEQFF.

The chain has TRBV7-9 and TRBJ1-2, with D perhaps TRBD1 (6 bases). From germline, CDR1 is SEHNR and CDR2 FQNEAQ (reference sequence). V dropped 3 bases and J dropped 4 bases, with 12 bases sitting between them. The CDR3 length is 14 residues. The CDR3 protein is CASSFIGQSYGYTF. The DNA for the CDR3 is TGTGCCAGCAGCTTCATTGGACAGTCCTATGGCTACACCTTC.

J is TRBJ1-2 and V is TRBV4-1; TRBD1 aligns across 7 bases. Trimming at V came to 3 bases and at J to 7 bases, leaving 11 bases not matched to a gene. The length of the CDR3 is 15 residues. Germline assignment: CDR1 MGHRA and CDR2 YSYEKL. Here the CDR3 reads CASSHQQGLEVGYTF. The CDR3 coding sequence is TGCGCCAGCAGCCACCAACAGGGGCTTGAAGTTGGCTACACCTTC.

The rearrangement joins TRBV6-1 to TRBJ2-7, with 8 bases identical to TRBD2. This CDR3 region has 12 residues. The V gene's germline CDR1 is MNHNS and CDR2 SASEGT. V gave up 5 bases and J gave up 6 bases; unmatched junction bases: 3. DNA for the CDR3: TGTGCCAGCAGTATGACTAGCGCCGAGCAGTACTTC. Translated, it gives CASSMTSAEQYF.

V and J are TRBV6-5 and TRBJ1-2; the D gene is possibly TRBD1 (5 bases). V gave up 8 bases and J gave up 8 bases, with 21 bases separating them. The V gene's germline CDR1 is MNHEY and CDR2 SVGAGI. CDR3 size: 14 residues. The CDR3 DNA is TGTGCCAGCCAAATCTCCGGCAGGGTGGGAGGCTACACCTTC. Its protein is CASQISGRVGGYTF.

The rearrangement uses TRBV13 and TRBJ1-5, with TRBD1 matching over 8 bases. The CDR3 extends over 16 amino acids. Unmatched junction bases numbered 2, after V lost 0 bases and J lost 1 base. In germline, CDR1 is PRHDT, CDR2 FYEKMQ (reference sequence). CDR3 amino acids: CASSLGGQGSNQPQHF. The CDR3 DNA reads as TGTGCCAGCAGCTTAGGTGGACAGGGAAGCAATCAGCCCCAGCATTTT.

V usage is TRBV7-9 and J usage is TRBJ2-1; 9 bases agree with TRBD2. J gave up 5 bases and V 4 bases, and 6 bases lay outside the gene matches. Germline lookup yields CDR1 SEHNR and CDR2 FQNEAQ (reference sequence). This CDR3 region has 15 residues. CDR3 residues: CASSSKSGGHNEQFF. The CDR3 DNA is TGTGCCAGCAGCTCAAAGAGCGGGGGGCACAATGAGCAGTTCTTC.

The chain carries TRBV7-2 and TRBJ1-1, with 8 bases that match TRBD1. CDR3 length equals 14 residues. The germline V gene encodes CDR1 SGHTA and CDR2 FQGNSA. V was clipped by 5 bases and J by 4 bases; unmatched bases: 6. The CDR3: CASSRDRWSTEAFF. The CDR3 coding sequence is TGTGCCAGCAGCCGGGACAGGTGGAGCACTGAAGCTTTCTTT.

The genes are TRBV9 and TRBJ2-1; D possibly corresponds to TRBD1 (8 bases). The CDR3 length is 18 residues. CDR1 is SGDLS, CDR2 YYNGEE, per germline. The V and J ends lost 0 bases and 6 bases respectively, with 22 bases between them. CDR3 coding DNA: TGTGCCAGCAGCGTAGGAAAGCGGGACCCGGGACAGGCCAATGAGCAGTTCTTC. Encoded protein: CASSVGKRDPGQANEQFF.

The rearrangement links TRBV7-9 to TRBJ2-7, with a possible D match to TRBD2 (6 bases). The germline V gene encodes CDR1 SEHNR and CDR2 FQNEAQ (reference sequence). There are 14 residues in the CDR3. V was clipped by 5 bases and J by 2 bases, with 13 bases between them. CDR3 region: CASSVGLGPYEQYF. The DNA for the CDR3 is TGTGCCAGCAGCGTGGGACTGGGTCCCTACGAGCAGTACTTC.

The rearrangement uses TRBV5-8 and TRBJ1-3; 10 bases are shared with TRBD1. The CDR3 is made up of 16 amino acids. Trimming took 5 bases from V and 4 from J; bases not matched to a gene: 9. Germline CDR1 and CDR2: SGHTS and YDEGEE. The CDR3 coding sequence is TGTGCCAGCAGTTTGAGACAGGGGGCTGCGGGAAACACCATATATTTT. It specifies CASSLRQGAAGNTIYF.

In its sample, this clone was seen a few times. This chain joins TRBV19 and TRBJ2-7; 10 bases fit TRBD1. The CDR3 loop spans 16 amino acids. V lost 6 bases, J lost 6 bases, and 14 bases stayed unmatched. The germline CDR1 and CDR2 sequences are LNHDA and SQIVND (reference sequence). The CDR3 reads CASSDAPGTGAGEQYF. Here the CDR3 DNA reads TGTGCCAGTAGCGACGCCCCCGGGACAGGGGCGGGCGAGCAGTACTTC.

This sequence joins TRBV19 and TRBJ2-2; possibly TRBD1 for D (5 bases). The germline V gene has CDR1 LNHDA and CDR2 SQIVND (reference sequence). Trimming took 7 bases from V and 5 from J, leaving 11 bases between them. This CDR3 is built from 13 residues. CDR3 protein: CASNQGYTGELFF. CDR3 nucleotide sequence: TGTGCCAGTAACCAGGGCTATACCGGGGAGCTGTTTTTT.

This clone came up a few times. The rearrangement joins TRBV2 to TRBJ2-1; 7 bases map to TRBD1. Germline V CDR1 and CDR2: SNHLY, FYNNEI. This CDR3 region has 14 residues. Trimming at V came to 6 bases and at J to 9 bases, leaving 11 bases not matched to a gene. The CDR3 DNA reads as TGTGCCAGCAGGTCGACAGGGTCACCGGTTGAGCAGTTCTTC. Its protein is CASRSTGSPVEQFF.

J is TRBJ1-5 and V is TRBV28; D unresolved. The V end was cut by 6 bases, the J end by 0 bases, with 6 bases between. The germline gives CDR1 MDHEN, CDR2 SYDVKM. This CDR3 is built from 13 residues. The chain's CDR3 is CASSSNSNQPQHF. As DNA, the CDR3 is TGTGCCAGCAGCAGTAATAGCAATCAGCCCCAGCATTTT.

This sequence joins TRBV5-1 and TRBJ1-1, with 9 bases lining up with TRBD1. V trimming: 3 bases; J trimming: 1 base; junction bases outside the gene matches: 19. The CDR3 totals 20 residues. Per germline, CDR1 SGHRS and CDR2 YFSETQ. In DNA, the CDR3 is TGCGCCAGCAGCTCACGATTGGGGCCGGGACAGGGAGGTGGGAACACTGAAGCTTTCTTT. Its translation: CASSSRLGPGQGGGNTEAFF.

This clone was seen only a few times. This CDR3 is CASSWDSSTDTQYF. Written as DNA, the CDR3 is TGTGCCAGCAGTTGGGACAGTAGCACAGATACGCAGTATTTT. The V call is TRBV25-1, the J call TRBJ2-3; 7 nucleotides line up with TRBD1. V lost 5 bases and J lost 0; bases outside the gene matches: 2. The germline gives CDR1 MGHDK, CDR2 SYGVNS. The CDR3 runs to 14 residues.

This chain links TRBV5-1 with TRBJ1-2, with TRBD1 matching over 7 bases. The V segment lost 0 bases and the J segment 8 bases; nucleotides outside the gene matches: 4. Germline V gene sequence: CDR1 SGHRS, CDR2 YFSETQ. The CDR3 is made up of 13 amino acids. The CDR3 protein is CASSLDGTVGYTF. DNA of the CDR3: TGCGCCAGCAGCTTGGATGGGACAGTCGGCTACACCTTC.

This sequence joins TRBV28 and TRBJ1-1; the match to TRBD1 covers 9 bases. Per the germline V gene, CDR1 is MDHEN and CDR2 is SYDVKM. Losses at the gene ends were 6 bases for V and 6 bases for J; bases not matched to a gene: 14. This CDR3 is built from 16 residues. Here the CDR3 DNA reads TGTGCCAGCAGAACCCAACGACAGGGGGAGATCGCTGAAGCTTTCTTT. As protein: CASRTQRQGEIAEAFF. Full variable domain (missing parts from reference TRBV28 and TRBJ1-1): DVKVTQSSRYLVKRTGEKVFLECVQDMDHENMFWYRQDPGLGLRLIYFSYDVKMKEKGDIPEGYSVSREKKERFSLILESASTNQTSMYLCASRTQRQGEIAEAFFGQGTRLTVV.

The chain uses TRBV19 and TRBJ1-5; 12 positions agree with TRBD1. CDR3 size: 17 residues. Per the germline V gene, CDR1 is LNHDA and CDR2 is SQIVND (reference sequence). V shed 9 bases and J 6 bases; nucleotides not matched to a gene: 15. The CDR3 nucleotides read TGTGCCAGCCGGGGACAGGGGGCCAGTGCTAAGCCTCAGCCCCAGCATTTT. Protein: CASRGQGASAKPQPQHF.

This clone was found a few times. This chain links TRBV11-2 with TRBJ2-1; D uncertain. Trimming cost V 1 base and J 15 bases, with 10 bases left between them. This CDR3 spans 11 amino acids. Germline V gives CDR1 SGHAT, CDR2 FQNNGV. CDR3 bases: TGTGCCAGCAGCTTAGGAGCTGGGCGGTTCTTC. This gives the protein CASSLGAGRFF.

The DNA for the CDR3 is TGTGCCAGCAGCTGGACAGGCGGCATGAACACTGAAGCTTTCTTT. Translated: CASSWTGGMNTEAFF. The V and J genes are TRBV5-6 and TRBJ1-1; 7 nucleotides match TRBD1. This CDR3 has 15 residues. With V trimmed by 3 bases and J by 0 bases, 5 bases remained unmatched. Germline lookup yields CDR1 SGHDT and CDR2 YYEEEE. Supplemented by reference TRBV5-6 and TRBJ1-1, the full variable domain reads DAGVTQSPTHLIKTRGQQVTLRCSPKSGHDTVSWYQQALGQGPQFIFQYYEEEERQRGNFPDRFSGHQFPNYSSELNVNALLLGDSALYLCASSWTGGMNTEAFFGQGTRLTVV.

As concerns this clone: The junction and the germline gene differ at one end; a read error may be behind it. V and J are TRBV7-7 and TRBJ2-2; TRBD2 agrees at 9 bases. The germline V gene has CDR1 SSHAT and CDR2 FNYEAQ (reference sequence). The CDR3 covers 16 residues. CDR3 in amino acids: CASSPIAGENTGELFF. CDR3 coding DNA: TGTGCTAGCAGCCCGATAGCGGGGGAGAACACCGGGGAGCTGTTTTTT.

The gene calls are TRBV6-4 and TRBJ2-3; 9 bases agree with TRBD2. The CDR3 covers 15 residues. J was trimmed by 3 bases and V by 5 bases; bases with no gene match: 6. Germline lookup yields CDR1 MRHNA and CDR2 SNTAGT. The CDR3 region is CASSRTSAGTDTQYF. The CDR3 nucleotides are TGTGCCAGCAGTCGGACTAGCGCGGGTACAGATACGCAGTATTTT.

V and J are TRBV6-1 and TRBJ2-2, with 8 nucleotides matching TRBD1. Germline loops: CDR1 MNHNS, CDR2 SASEGT. The CDR3 has 16 residues. J gave up 4 bases and V 4 bases, and 8 bases lay outside the gene matches. CDR3 nucleotide sequence: TGTGCCAGCAGTGCTGGACAGGGCTGGTTCACCGGGGAGCTGTTTTTT. It yields the protein CASSAGQGWFTGELFF.

The V call is TRBV11-1, the J call TRBJ2-3; 9 positions agree with TRBD2. The CDR3 spans 15 residues. Trimming at V came to 1 base and at J to 1 base, leaving 0 bases not matched to a gene. Germline CDR1 reads SGHAT; CDR2 reads FQDESV (reference sequence). As DNA, the CDR3 is TGTGCCAGCAGCTTAGGGACTAGCGGCACAGATACGCAGTATTTT. This codes for CASSLGTSGTDTQYF.

This chain connects TRBV5-1 to TRBJ2-1, with 7 nucleotides matching TRBD2. The CDR3 contains 15 residues. Germline V gene lookup returns CDR1 SGHRS and CDR2 YFSETQ. V dropped 4 bases and J dropped 0; count of bases not matched to a gene: 4. The CDR3 loop reads CASSQSGNSYNEQFF. The CDR3 DNA sequence: TGCGCCAGCAGCCAAAGCGGGAACTCCTACAATGAGCAGTTCTTC.

The V gene is TRBV27, the J gene TRBJ2-7, with 8 bases lining up with TRBD1. Germline CDR1 is MNHEY and CDR2 is SMNVEV (reference sequence). The CDR3 is 18 residues long. Trimming at V came to 5 bases and at J to 4 bases, leaving 19 bases not matched to a gene. CDR3 amino acids: CASSTPQSGQEGKYEQYF. The CDR3 DNA reads TGTGCCAGCAGTACCCCCCAGTCGGGACAGGAAGGTAAGTACGAGCAGTACTTC.

The J gene is TRBJ1-6, the V gene TRBV27; 9 nucleotides align to TRBD1. Looked up from germline, CDR1 is MNHEY and CDR2 is SMNVEV (reference sequence). The trim removed 6 bases at V and 9 bases at J, leaving 6 bases unmatched. The CDR3 consists of 14 residues. The CDR3 sequence is CASSPGQGFSPLHF. The CDR3 DNA reads as TGTGCCAGCAGCCCGGGACAGGGTTTTTCACCCCTCCACTTT.

In this sample, this clone turned up a few times. V is TRBV15 and J is TRBJ2-2; TRBD1 is a possible D gene (6 bases). The CDR3 runs 15 residues. Germline assignment: CDR1 LNHNV and CDR2 YYDKDF (reference sequence). Trimming shortened V by 0 bases and J by 7 bases, and 12 bases separated the two germline ends. The CDR3 DNA reads as TGTGCCACCAGCAGAGACCAGGGGCTGGACGGGGAGCTGTTTTTT. Translated: CATSRDQGLDGELFF.